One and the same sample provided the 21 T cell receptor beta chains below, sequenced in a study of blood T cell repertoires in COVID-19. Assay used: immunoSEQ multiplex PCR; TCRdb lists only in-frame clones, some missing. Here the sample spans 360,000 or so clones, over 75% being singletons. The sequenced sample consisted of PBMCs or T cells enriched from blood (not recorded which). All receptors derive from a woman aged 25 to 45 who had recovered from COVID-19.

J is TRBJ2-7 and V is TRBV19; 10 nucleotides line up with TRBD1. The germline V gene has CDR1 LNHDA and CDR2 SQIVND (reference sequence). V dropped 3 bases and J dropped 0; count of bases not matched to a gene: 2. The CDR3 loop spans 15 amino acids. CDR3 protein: CASSMGQGFSYEQYF. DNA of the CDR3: TGTGCCAGTAGTATGGGACAGGGGTTCTCCTACGAGCAGTACTTC.

The CDR3 region is CASSPGQPPYEQYF. CDR3 nucleotide sequence: TGCGCCAGCAGCCCGGGACAGCCCCCATACGAGCAGTACTTC. The chain joins TRBV5-1 to TRBJ2-7, with 7 bases aligning to TRBD1. CDR1 and CDR2 from the germline V gene are SGHRS and YFSETQ. This CDR3 region has 14 residues. The junction had 8 bases not matched to a gene; V was cut back by 4 bases and J by 4 bases.

CDR3 loop: CASSQTLSGVETQYF. CDR3 sequence (DNA): TGTGCCAGCAGCCAGACCCTCTCGGGAGTGGAGACCCAGTACTTC. J is TRBJ2-5 and V is TRBV4-2, with D possibly TRBD2 on 6 matching bases. Germline lookup yields CDR1 LGHNA and CDR2 YNFKEQ. The CDR3 loop spans 15 amino acids. The V end lost 3 bases, the J end lost 5 bases, and 16 bases lay between the germline ends.

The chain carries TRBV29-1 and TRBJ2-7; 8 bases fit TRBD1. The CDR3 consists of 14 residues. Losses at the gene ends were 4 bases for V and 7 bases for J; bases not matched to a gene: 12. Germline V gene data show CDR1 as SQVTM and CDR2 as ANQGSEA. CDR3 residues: CSVVSGTGWVEQYF. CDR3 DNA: TGCAGCGTTGTTTCCGGGACAGGTTGGGTAGAGCAGTACTTC.

CDR3 in amino acids: CASSHDRGYYEQYF. CDR3 DNA: TGTGCCAGCAGCCACGACAGGGGATACTACGAGCAGTACTTC. This chain joins TRBV7-8 and TRBJ2-7; TRBD1 agrees at 8 bases. The germline gives CDR1 SGHVS, CDR2 FQNEAQ. J gave up 3 bases and V 5 bases, and 6 bases lay outside the gene matches. CDR3 size: 14 residues. The full variable domain, its missing parts supplied by reference TRBV7-8 and TRBJ2-7, is GAGVSQSPRYKVAKRGQDVALRCDPISGHVSLFWYQQALGQGPEFLTYFQNEAQLDKSGLPSDRFFAERPEGSVSTLKIQRTQQEDSAVYLCASSHDRGYYEQYFGPGTRLTVT.

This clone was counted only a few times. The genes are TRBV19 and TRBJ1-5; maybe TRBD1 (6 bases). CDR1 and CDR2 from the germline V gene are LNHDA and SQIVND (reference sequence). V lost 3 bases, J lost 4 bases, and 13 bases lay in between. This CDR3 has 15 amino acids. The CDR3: CASSIGGGQNQPQHF. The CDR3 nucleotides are TGTGCCAGTAGTATCGGGGGGGGGCAAAATCAGCCCCAGCATTTT.

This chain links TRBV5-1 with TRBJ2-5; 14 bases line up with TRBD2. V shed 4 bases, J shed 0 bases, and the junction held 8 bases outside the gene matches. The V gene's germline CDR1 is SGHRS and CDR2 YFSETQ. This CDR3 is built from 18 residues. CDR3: CASSPRTSGRNYQETQYF. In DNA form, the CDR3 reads TGCGCCAGCAGCCCTAGGACTAGCGGGAGGAACTACCAAGAGACCCAGTACTTC.

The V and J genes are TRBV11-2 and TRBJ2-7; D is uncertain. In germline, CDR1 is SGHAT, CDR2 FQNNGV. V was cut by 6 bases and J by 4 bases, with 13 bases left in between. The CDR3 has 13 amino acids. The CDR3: CASRSLGAYEQYF. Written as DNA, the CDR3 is TGTGCCAGCAGGTCTCTTGGAGCGTACGAGCAGTACTTC.

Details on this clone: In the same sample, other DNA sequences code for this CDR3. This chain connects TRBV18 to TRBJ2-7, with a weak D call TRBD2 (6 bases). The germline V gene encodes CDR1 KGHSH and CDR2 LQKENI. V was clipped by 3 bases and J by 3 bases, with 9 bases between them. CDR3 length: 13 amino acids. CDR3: CASSPPGLYEQYF. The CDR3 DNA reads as TGTGCCAGCTCACCGCCGGGACTCTACGAGCAGTACTTC.

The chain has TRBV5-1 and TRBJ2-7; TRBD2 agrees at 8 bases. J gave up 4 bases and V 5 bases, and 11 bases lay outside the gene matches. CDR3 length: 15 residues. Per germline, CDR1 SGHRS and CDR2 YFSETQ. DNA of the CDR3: TGCGCCAGCAGTAGGGATAGCGGGATTGAATACGAGCAGTACTTC. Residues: CASSRDSGIEYEQYF.

The CDR3 region has the DNA TGTGCCATCAGTGAGTCGACGGGCGGGGGAAGCACAGATACGCAGTATTTT. This sequence encodes CAISESTGGGSTDTQYF. The chain is built from TRBV10-3 and TRBJ2-3; 7 bases are shared with TRBD2. With 0 bases clipped from V and 0 bases from J, the junction kept 6 bases outside the gene matches. The CDR3 runs to 17 residues. In germline, CDR1 is ENHRY, CDR2 SYGVKD.

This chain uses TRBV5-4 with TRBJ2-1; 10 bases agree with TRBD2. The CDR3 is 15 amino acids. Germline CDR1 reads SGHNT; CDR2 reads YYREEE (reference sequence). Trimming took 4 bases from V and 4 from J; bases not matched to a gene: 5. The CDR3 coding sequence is TGTGCCAGCAGCGCCGCTAGCGGGAGTTACAATGAGCAGTTCTTC. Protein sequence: CASSAASGSYNEQFF.

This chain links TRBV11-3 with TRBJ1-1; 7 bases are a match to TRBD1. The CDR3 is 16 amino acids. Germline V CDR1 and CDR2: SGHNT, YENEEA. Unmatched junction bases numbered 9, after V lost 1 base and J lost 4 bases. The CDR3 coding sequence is TGTGCCAGCAGCTTAGGCACACAGGGGTTCGGCACTGAAGCTTTCTTT. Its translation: CASSLGTQGFGTEAFF.

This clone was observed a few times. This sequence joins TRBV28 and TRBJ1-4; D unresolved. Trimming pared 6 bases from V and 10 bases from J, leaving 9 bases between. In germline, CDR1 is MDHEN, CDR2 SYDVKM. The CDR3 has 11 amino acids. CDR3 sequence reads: CASRSTRKLFF. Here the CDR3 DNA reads TGTGCCAGCAGGTCCACAAGAAAACTGTTTTTT.

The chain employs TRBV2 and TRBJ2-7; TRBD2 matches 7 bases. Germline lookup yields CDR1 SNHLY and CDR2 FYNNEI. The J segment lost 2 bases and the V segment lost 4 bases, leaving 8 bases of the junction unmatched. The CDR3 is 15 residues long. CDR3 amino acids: CASSGIVAGTYEQYF. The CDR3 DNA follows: TGTGCCAGCAGTGGGATAGTAGCGGGCACCTACGAGCAGTACTTC.

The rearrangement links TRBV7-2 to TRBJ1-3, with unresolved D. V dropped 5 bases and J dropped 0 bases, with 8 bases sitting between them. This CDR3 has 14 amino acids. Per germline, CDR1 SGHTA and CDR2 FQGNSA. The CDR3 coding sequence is TGTGCCAGCAGCCAGGAGGCCTCTGGAAACACCATATATTTT. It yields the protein CASSQEASGNTIYF. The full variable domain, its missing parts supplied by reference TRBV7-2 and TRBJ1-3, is GAGVSQSPSNKVTEKGKDVELRCDPISGHTALYWYRQSLGQGLEFLIYFQGNSAPDKSGLPSDRFSAERTGGSVSTLTIQRTQQEDSAVYLCASSQEASGNTIYFGEGSWLTVV.

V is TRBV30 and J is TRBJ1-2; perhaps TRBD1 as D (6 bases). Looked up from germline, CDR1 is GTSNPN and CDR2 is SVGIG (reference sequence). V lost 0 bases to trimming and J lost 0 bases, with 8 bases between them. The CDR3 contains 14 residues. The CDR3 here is CAWSVQGPNYGYTF. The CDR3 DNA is TGTGCCTGGAGTGTACAGGGACCTAACTATGGCTACACCTTC.

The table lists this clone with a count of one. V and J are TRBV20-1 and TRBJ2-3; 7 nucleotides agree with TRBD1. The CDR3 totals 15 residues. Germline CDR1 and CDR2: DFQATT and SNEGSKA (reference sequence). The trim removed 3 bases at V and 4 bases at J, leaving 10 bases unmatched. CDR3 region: CSASGQGGRADTQYF. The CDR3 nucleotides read TGCAGTGCTAGTGGTCAAGGGGGCAGGGCAGATACGCAGTATTTT.

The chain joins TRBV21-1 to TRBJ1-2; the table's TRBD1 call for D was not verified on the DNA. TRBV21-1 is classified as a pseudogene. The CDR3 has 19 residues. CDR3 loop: CASSKRQGAVGPTCSGYTF. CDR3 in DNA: TGTGCCAGCAGCAAAAGACAGGGTGCAGTTGGGCCGACCTGTAGTGGCTACACCTTC.

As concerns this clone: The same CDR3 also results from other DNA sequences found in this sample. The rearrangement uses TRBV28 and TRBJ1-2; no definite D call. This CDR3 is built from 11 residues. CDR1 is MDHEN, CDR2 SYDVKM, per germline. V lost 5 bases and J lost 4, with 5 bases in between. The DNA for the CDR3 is TGTGCCAGCAGTCTTTCCTATGGCTACACCTTC. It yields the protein CASSLSYGYTF.

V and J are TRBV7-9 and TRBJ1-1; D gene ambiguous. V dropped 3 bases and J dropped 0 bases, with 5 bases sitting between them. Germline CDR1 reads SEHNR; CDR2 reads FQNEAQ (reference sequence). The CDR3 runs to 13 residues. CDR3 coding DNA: TGTGCCAGCAGCTTTGCGATGAACACTGAAGCTTTCTTT. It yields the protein CASSFAMNTEAFF.